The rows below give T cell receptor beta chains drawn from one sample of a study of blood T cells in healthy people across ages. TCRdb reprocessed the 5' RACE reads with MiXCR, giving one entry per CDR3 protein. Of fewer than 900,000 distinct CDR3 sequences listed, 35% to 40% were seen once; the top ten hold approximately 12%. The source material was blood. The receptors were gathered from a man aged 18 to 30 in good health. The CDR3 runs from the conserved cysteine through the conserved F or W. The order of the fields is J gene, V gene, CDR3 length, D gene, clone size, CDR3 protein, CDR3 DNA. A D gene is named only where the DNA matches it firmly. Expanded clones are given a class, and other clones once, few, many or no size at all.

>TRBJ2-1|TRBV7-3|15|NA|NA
CASSLTVGNYNEQFF
TGTGCCAGCAGCTTAACGGTCGGAAACTACAATGAGCAGTTCTTC
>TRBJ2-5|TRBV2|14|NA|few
CASSGTGIWDEQYF
TGTGCCAGCAGTGGTACAGGGATTTGGGATGAGCAGTACTTC
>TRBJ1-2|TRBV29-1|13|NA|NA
CSVVPGGNYGYTF
TGCAGCGTTGTACCGGGCGGAAACTATGGCTACACCTTC
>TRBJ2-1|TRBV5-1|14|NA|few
CASSPLVGKEEQFF
TGCGCCAGCAGCCCCTTGGTGGGGAAGGAGGAGCAGTTCTTC
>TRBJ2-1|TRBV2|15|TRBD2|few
CARSDPSGGYNEQFF
TGTGCCAGGAGTGACCCTAGCGGGGGCTACAATGAGCAGTTCTTC
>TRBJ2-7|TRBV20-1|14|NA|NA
CSAPVGVDYNEQYF
TGCAGTGCCCCCGTGGGGGTCGATTACAATGAGCAGTACTTC
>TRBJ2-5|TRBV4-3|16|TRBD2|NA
CASSQVASGAYNEQYF
TGCGCCAGCAGCCAAGTGGCTAGCGGCGCGTACAATGAGCAGTACTTC
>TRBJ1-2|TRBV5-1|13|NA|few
CASSLLENYGYTF
TGCGCCAGCAGCTTGTTGGAGAATTATGGCTACACCTTC
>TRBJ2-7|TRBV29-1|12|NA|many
CSVGGHDYEQYF
TGCAGCGTGGGAGGACACGACTACGAGCAGTACTTC
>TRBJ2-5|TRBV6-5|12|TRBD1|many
CASRTGSETQYF
TGTGCCAGCAGGACAGGGTCGGAGACCCAGTACTTC
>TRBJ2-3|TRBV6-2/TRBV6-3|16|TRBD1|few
CASSSVPGTGEDTQYF
TGTGCCAGCAGTTCCGTGCCGGGGACAGGGGAAGATACGCAGTATTTT
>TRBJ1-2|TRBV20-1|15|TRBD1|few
CSAGEGDRGTYGYTF
TGCAGTGCTGGAGAGGGGGACAGGGGGACCTATGGCTACACCTTC
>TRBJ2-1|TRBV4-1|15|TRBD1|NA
CASRLGTGGYNEQFF
TGCGCCAGCAGGCTTGGGACAGGGGGCTACAATGAGCAGTTCTTC
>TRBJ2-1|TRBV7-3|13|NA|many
CASSSGGYNEQFF
TGTGCCAGCAGCTCCGGGGGCTACAATGAGCAGTTCTTC
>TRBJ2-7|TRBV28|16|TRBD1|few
CASSSYGTGDYNEQYF
TGTGCCAGCAGTTCCTACGGGACAGGGGATTACAATGAGCAGTACTTC
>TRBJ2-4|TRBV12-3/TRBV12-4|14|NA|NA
CASIGGGAKNIQYF
TGTGCCTCAATTGGGGGGGGCGCCAAAAACATTCAGTACTTC
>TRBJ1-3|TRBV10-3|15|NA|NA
CAISTDRISGNTIYF
TGTGCCATCAGTACTGACAGGATCTCTGGAAACACCATATATTTT
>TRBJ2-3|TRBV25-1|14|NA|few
CASSEYRGADTQYF
TGTGCCAGCAGTGAATATCGTGGAGCAGATACGCAGTATTTT
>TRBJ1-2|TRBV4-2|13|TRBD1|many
CASSAQGVYGYTF
TGTGCCAGCAGCGCACAGGGGGTCTATGGCTACACCTTC
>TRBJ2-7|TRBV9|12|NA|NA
CASSGTPEEQYF
TGTGCCAGCAGCGGTACCCCTGAAGAGCAGTACTTC
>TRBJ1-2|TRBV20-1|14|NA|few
CSARGDTGFYGYTF
TGCAGTGCTAGAGGGGACACAGGGTTCTATGGCTACACCTTC
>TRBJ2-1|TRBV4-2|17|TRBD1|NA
CASSAKSPGQGYNEQFF
TGTGCCAGCAGCGCAAAAAGCCCGGGACAGGGTTACAATGAGCAGTTCTTC
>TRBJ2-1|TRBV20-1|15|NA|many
CSARGSEGWDNEQFF
TGCAGTGCCCGAGGATCAGAGGGATGGGACAATGAGCAGTTCTTC
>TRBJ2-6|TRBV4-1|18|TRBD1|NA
CASRNPGQDLSGANVLTF
TGCGCCAGCAGAAACCCGGGACAGGACCTCTCTGGGGCCAACGTCCTGACTTTC
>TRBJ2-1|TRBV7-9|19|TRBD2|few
CASSPTNGDGGAGYNEQFF
TGTGCCAGCAGCCCAACGAATGGGGACGGGGGGGCCGGCTACAATGAGCAGTTCTTC
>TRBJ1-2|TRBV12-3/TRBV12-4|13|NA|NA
CASSSSRLWGYTF
TGTGCCAGCAGCAGTTCTAGGTTGTGGGGCTACACCTTC
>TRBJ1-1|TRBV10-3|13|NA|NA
CAARGGEGTEAFF
TGTGCCGCCCGTGGGGGGGAGGGCACTGAAGCTTTCTTT
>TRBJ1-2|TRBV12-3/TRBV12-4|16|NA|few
CASSLAWAVANYGYTF
TGTGCCAGCAGTTTAGCATGGGCAGTAGCTAACTATGGCTACACCTTC
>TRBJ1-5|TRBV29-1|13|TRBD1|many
CSATGGAGQPQHF
TGCAGCGCCACAGGGGGCGCGGGGCAGCCCCAGCATTTT
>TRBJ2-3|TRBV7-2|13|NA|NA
CASSLGEEDTQYF
TGTGCCAGCAGCTTAGGCGAGGAAGATACGCAGTATTTT
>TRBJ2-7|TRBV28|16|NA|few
CASSSAGGTNSYEQYF
TGTGCCAGCAGTTCTGCCGGGGGAACTAACTCCTACGAGCAGTACTTC
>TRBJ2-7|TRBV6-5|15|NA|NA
CASSYAGGGSYEQYF
TGTGCCAGCAGTTACGCCGGGGGCGGCTCCTACGAGCAGTACTTC
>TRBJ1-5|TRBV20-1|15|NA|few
CSARARDSGSQPQHF
TGCAGTGCTAGAGCCCGGGACTCAGGGTCTCAGCCCCAGCATTTT
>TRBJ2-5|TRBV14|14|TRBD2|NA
CASSQEVSGLKQYF
TGTGCCAGCAGCCAAGAGGTTAGCGGGTTAAAGCAGTACTTC
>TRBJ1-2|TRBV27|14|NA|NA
CASSLAHRAYGYTF
TGTGCCAGCAGTTTAGCGCACAGGGCCTATGGCTACACCTTC
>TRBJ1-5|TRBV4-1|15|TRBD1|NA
CASSPDRAAGQPQHF
TGCGCCAGCAGCCCGGACAGGGCGGCGGGGCAGCCCCAGCATTTT
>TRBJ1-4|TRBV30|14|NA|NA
CAWSVGGTNEKLFF
TGTGCCTGGAGTGTAGGCGGTACTAATGAAAAACTGTTTTTT
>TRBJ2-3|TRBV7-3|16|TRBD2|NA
CASSPTSGGGADTQYF
TGTGCCAGCAGCCCGACTAGCGGGGGTGGAGCAGATACGCAGTATTTT
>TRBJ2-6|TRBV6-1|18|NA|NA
CASAPDGGGSSGANVLTF
TGTGCCAGCGCGCCCGATGGAGGGGGTTCTTCCGGGGCCAACGTCCTGACTTTC
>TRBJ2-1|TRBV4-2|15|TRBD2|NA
CASSVRTSGDNELFF
TGTGCCAGCAGCGTACGGACTAGCGGGGACAATGAGCTGTTCTTC
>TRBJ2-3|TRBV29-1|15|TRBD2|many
CSVEGGLAGTDTQYF
TGCAGCGTTGAAGGGGGACTAGCGGGGACAGATACGCAGTATTTT
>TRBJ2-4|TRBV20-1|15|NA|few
CSARGPRLAKNIQYF
TGCAGTGCTAGAGGCCCTCGACTAGCCAAAAACATTCAGTACTTC
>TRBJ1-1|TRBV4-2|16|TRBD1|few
CASSQDVRTGNTEAFF
TGTGCCAGCAGCCAAGATGTCAGGACAGGGAACACTGAAGCTTTCTTT
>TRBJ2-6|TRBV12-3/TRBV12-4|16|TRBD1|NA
CASNLPGGGGANVLTF
TGTGCCAGCAATCTTCCAGGGGGCGGTGGGGCCAACGTCCTGACTTTC
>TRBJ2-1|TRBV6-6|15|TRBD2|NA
CASRDGTRNRNEQFF
TGTGCCAGCAGGGATGGGACTAGGAATCGCAATGAGCAGTTCTTC
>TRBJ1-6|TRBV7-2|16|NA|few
CASSLDGSSYNSPLHF
TGTGCCAGCAGCCTGGACGGAAGCTCCTATAATTCACCCCTCCACTTT
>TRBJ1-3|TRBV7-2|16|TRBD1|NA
CASSSRTGISGNTIYF
TGTGCCAGCAGCTCCAGGACAGGCATCTCTGGAAACACCATATATTTT
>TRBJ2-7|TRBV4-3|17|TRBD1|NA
CASSQESTGVAYNEQYF
TGCGCCAGCAGCCAAGAAAGTACAGGGGTGGCCTACAATGAGCAGTACTTC
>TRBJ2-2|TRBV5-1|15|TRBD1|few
CASSLAGGDTGELFF
TGCGCCAGCAGCTTGGCAGGGGGTGACACCGGGGAGCTGTTTTTT
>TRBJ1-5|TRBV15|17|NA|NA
CATSRDGGKGSNQPQHF
TGTGCCACCAGCAGAGATGGGGGAAAAGGTAGCAATCAGCCCCAGCATTTT
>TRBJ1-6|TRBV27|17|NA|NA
CASSAKILQGMNSPLHF
TGTGCCAGCAGTGCCAAGATTCTACAGGGTATGAATTCACCCCTCCACTTT
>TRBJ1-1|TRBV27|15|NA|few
CASSLRGGLNTEAFF
TGTGCCAGCAGTTTACGGGGGGGCCTGAACACTGAAGCTTTCTTT
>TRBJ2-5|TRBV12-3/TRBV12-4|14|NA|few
CASSPPGQRETQYF
TGTGCCAGCAGCCCTCCGGGGCAGAGGGAGACCCAGTACTTC
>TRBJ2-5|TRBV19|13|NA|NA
CASQIGGEETQYF
TGTGCCAGCCAAATAGGGGGGGAAGAGACCCAGTACTTC